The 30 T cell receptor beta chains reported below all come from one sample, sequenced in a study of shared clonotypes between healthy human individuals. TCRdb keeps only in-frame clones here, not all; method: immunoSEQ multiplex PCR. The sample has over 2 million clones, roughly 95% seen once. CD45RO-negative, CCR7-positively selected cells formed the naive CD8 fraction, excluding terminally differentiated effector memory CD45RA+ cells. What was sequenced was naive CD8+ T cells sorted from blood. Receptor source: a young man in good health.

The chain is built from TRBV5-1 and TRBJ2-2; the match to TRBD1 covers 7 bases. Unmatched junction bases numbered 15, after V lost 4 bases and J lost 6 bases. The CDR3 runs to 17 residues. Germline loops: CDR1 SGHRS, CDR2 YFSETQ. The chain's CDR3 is CASSPRGGQFPSGELFF. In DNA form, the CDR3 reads TGCGCCAGCAGCCCGAGAGGGGGACAGTTCCCCTCCGGGGAGCTGTTTTTT.

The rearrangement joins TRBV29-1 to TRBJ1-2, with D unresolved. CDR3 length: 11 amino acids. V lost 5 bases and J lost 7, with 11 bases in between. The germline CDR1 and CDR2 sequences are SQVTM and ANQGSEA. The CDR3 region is CSVIMEVGYTF. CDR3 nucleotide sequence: TGCAGCGTTATCATGGAGGTTGGCTACACCTTC.

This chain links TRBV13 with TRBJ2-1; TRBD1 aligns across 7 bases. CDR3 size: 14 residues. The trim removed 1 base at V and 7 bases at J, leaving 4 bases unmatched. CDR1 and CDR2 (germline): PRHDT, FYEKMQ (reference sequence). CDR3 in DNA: TGTGCCAGCAGCTTAGAGGGGGCTCAGAATGAGCAGTTCTTC. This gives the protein CASSLEGAQNEQFF.

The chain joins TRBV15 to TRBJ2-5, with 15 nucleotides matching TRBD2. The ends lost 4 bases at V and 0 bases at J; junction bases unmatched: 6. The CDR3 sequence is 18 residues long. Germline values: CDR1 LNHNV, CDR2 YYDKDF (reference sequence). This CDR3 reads CATSTGLAGGLYQETQYF. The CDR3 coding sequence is TGTGCCACCAGCACCGGACTAGCGGGGGGGCTTTACCAAGAGACCCAGTACTTC.

CDR3 in DNA: TGTGCCAGCAGCGTAGGGGGGGCAGGGACCCAGTACTTC. Protein: CASSVGGAGTQYF. This chain uses TRBV9 with TRBJ2-5, with D possibly called TRBD1 or TRBD2 (6 bases each). Per germline, CDR1 SGDLS and CDR2 YYNGEE. The CDR3 totals 13 residues. The V end was cut by 0 bases, the J end by 7 bases, with 10 bases between.

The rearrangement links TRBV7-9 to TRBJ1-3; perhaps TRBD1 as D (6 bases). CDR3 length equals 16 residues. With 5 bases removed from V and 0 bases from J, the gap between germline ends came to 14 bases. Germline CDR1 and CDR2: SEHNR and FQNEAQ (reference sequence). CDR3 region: CASSTKQGLSGNTIYF. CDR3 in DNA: TGTGCCAGCAGCACTAAACAGGGCCTCTCTGGAAACACCATATATTTT. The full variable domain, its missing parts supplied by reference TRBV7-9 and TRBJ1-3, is DTGVSQNPRHKITKRGQNVTFRCDPISEHNRLYWYRQTLGQGPEFLTYFQNEAQLEKSRLLSDRFSAERPKGSFSTLEIQRTEQGDSAMYLCASSTKQGLSGNTIYFGEGSWLTVV.

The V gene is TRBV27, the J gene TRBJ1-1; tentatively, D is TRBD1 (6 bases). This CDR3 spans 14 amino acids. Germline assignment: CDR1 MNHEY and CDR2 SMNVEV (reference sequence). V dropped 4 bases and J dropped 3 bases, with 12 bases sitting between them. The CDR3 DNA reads TGTGCCAGCAGTTGGTCGGGGGCTCACACTGAAGCTTTCTTT. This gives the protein CASSWSGAHTEAFF.

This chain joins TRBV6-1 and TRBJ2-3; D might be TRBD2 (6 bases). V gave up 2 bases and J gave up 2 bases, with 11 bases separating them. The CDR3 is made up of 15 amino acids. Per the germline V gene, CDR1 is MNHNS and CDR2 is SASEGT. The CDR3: CASSELALVTDTQYF. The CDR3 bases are TGTGCCAGCAGTGAACTAGCGCTGGTCACAGATACGCAGTATTTT.

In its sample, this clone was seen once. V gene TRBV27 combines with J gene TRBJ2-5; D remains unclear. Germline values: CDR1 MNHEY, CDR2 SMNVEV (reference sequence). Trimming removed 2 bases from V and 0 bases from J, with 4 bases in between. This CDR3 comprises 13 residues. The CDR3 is CASSLTNQETQYF. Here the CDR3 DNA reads TGTGCCAGCAGTTTAACCAACCAAGAGACCCAGTACTTC.

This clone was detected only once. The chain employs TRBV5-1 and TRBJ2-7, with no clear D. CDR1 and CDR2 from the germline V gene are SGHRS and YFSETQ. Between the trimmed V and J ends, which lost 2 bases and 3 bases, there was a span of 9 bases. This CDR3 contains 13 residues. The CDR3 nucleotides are TGCGCCAGCAGCTTTGGCAGGAACTACGAGCAGTACTTC. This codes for CASSFGRNYEQYF.

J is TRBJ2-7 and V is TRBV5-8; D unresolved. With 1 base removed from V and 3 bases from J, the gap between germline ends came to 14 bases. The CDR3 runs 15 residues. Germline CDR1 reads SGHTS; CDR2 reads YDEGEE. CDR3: CASSLTFGTDYEQYF. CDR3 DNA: TGTGCCAGCAGCTTGACTTTCGGTACCGACTACGAGCAGTACTTC.

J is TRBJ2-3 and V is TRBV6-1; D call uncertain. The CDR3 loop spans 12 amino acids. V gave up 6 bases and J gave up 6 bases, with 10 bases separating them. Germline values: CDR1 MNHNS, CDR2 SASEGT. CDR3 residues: CASRSPPDTQYF. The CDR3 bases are TGTGCCAGCAGATCTCCCCCGGATACGCAGTATTTT.

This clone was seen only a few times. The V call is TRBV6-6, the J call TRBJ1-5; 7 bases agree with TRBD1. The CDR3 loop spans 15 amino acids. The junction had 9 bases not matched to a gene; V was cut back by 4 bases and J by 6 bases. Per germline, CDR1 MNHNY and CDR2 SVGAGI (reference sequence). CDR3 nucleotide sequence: TGTGCCAGCAGTTCAACCGACAGGGCACGTCAGCCCCAGCATTTT. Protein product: CASSSTDRARQPQHF.

CDR3: CASSEGGSVEPQHF. In DNA form, the CDR3 reads TGTGCCAGCAGTGAAGGGGGCAGTGTTGAGCCCCAGCATTTT. The genes are TRBV25-1 and TRBJ1-5; tentatively, D is TRBD1 (6 bases). The CDR3 covers 14 residues. Trimming shortened V by 2 bases and J by 8 bases, and 13 bases separated the two germline ends. The germline V gene encodes CDR1 MGHDK and CDR2 SYGVNS.

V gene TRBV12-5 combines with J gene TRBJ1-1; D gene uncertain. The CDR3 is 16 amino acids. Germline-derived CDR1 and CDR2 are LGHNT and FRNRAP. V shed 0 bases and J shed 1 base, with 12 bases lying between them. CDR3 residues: CASGLVLGLGNTEAFF. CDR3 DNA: TGTGCTAGTGGTTTGGTATTAGGCCTGGGGAACACTGAAGCTTTCTTT.

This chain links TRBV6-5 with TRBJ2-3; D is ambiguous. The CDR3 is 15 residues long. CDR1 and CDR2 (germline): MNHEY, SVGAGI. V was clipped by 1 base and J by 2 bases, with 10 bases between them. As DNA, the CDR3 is TGTGCCAGCAGTTACTTTCGTGGCACCACAGATACGCAGTATTTT. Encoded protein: CASSYFRGTTDTQYF.

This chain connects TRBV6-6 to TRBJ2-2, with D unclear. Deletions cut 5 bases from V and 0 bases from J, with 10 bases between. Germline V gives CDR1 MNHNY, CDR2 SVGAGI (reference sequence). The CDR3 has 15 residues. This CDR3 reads CASSGHRSNTGELFF. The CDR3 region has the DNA TGTGCCAGCAGTGGCCATCGTTCGAACACCGGGGAGCTGTTTTTT.

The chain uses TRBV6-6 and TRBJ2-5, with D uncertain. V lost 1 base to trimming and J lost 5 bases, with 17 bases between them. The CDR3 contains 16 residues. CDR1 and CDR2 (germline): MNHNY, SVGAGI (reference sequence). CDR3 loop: CASSYWAGRNEETQYF. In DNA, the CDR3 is TGTGCCAGCAGTTACTGGGCCGGACGGAACGAGGAGACCCAGTACTTC.

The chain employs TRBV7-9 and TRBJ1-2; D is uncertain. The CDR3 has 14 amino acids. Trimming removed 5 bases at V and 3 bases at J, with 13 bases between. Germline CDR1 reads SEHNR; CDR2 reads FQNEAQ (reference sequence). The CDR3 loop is CASSRNEKDYGYTF. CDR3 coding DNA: TGTGCCAGCAGCCGAAACGAGAAGGACTATGGCTACACCTTC.

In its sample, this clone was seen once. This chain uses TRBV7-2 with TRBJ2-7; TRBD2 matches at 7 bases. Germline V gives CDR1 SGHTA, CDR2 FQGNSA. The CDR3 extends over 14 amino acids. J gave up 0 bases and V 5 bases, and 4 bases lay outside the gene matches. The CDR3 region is CASSPLANSYEQYF. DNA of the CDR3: TGTGCCAGCAGCCCACTAGCGAACTCCTACGAGCAGTACTTC.

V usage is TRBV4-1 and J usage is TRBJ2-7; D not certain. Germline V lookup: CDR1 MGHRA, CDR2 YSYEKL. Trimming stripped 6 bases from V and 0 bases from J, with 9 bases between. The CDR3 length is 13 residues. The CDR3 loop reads CASSDSSSYEQYF. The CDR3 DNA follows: TGCGCCAGCAGTGACTCGAGCTCCTACGAGCAGTACTTC.

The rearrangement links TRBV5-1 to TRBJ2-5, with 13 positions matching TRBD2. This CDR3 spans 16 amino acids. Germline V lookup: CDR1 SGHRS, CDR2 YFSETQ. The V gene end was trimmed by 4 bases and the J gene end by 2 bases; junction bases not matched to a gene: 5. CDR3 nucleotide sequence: TGCGCCAGCAGCACGGGACTAGCGGGGCTACAAGAGACCCAGTACTTC. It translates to CASSTGLAGLQETQYF.

This CDR3 reads CASSQDTSYYNEQFF. CDR3 nucleotide sequence: TGCGCCAGCAGCCAAGATACTAGCTATTACAATGAGCAGTTCTTC. This chain connects TRBV4-3 to TRBJ2-1; D is perhaps TRBD2 (6 bases). V lost 0 bases, J lost 4 bases, and 10 bases lay in between. From germline, CDR1 is LGHNA and CDR2 YSLEER. This CDR3 has 15 amino acids.

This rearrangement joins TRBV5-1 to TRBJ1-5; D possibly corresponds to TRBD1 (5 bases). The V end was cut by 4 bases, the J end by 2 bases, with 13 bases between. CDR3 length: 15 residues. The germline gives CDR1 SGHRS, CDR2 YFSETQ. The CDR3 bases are TGCGCCAGCAGCCTCCTCCCGGGACGCAATCAGCCCCAGCATTTT. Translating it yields CASSLLPGRNQPQHF. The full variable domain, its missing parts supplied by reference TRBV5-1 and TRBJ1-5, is KAGVTQTPRYLIKTRGQQVTLSCSPISGHRSVSWYQQTPGQGLQFLFEYFSETQRNKGNFPGRFSGRQFSNSRSEMNVSTLELGDSALYLCASSLLPGRNQPQHFGDGTRLSIL.

CDR3 sequence: CASSPAIISNYGYTF. CDR3 nucleotide sequence: TGTGCCAGCAGCCCCGCCATTATTTCTAACTATGGCTACACCTTC. The V and J genes are TRBV6-5 and TRBJ1-2; D remains unclear. This CDR3 has 15 residues. Trimming removed 6 bases from V and 0 bases from J, with 14 bases in between. The germline V gene has CDR1 MNHEY and CDR2 SVGAGI.

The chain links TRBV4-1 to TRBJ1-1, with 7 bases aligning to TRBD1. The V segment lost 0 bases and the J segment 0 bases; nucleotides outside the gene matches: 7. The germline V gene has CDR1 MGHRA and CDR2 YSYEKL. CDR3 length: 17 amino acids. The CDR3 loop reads CASSQDWGDSLNTEAFF. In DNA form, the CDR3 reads TGCGCCAGCAGCCAAGACTGGGGGGACAGTTTGAACACTGAAGCTTTCTTT.

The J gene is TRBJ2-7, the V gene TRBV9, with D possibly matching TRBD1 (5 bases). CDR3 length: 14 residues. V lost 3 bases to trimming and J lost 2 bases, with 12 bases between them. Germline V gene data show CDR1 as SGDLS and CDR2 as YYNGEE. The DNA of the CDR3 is TGTGCCAGCAGCGGCGACGACAGCCCCTACGAGCAGTACTTC. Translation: CASSGDDSPYEQYF.

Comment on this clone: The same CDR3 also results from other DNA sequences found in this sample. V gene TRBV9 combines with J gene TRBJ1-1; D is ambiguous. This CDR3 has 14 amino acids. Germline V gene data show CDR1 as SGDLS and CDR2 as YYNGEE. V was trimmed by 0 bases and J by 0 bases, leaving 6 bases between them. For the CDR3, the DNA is TGTGCCAGCAGCGTAGGCGGGGTGAACACTGAAGCTTTCTTT. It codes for CASSVGGVNTEAFF.

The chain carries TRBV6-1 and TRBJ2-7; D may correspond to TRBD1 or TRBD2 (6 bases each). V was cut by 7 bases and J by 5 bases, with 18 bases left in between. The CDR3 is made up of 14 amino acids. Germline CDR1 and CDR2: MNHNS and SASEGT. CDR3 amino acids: CASTSTQGLNEQYF. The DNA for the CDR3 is TGTGCCAGCACCTCAACACAGGGACTCAACGAGCAGTACTTC.

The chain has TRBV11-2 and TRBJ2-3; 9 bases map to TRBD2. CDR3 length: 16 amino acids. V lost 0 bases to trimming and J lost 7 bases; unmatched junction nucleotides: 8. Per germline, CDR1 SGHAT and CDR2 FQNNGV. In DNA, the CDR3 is TGTGCCAGCAGCTTAGATCAAGGACTAGCGTTTAATACGCAGTATTTT. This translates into CASSLDQGLAFNTQYF.